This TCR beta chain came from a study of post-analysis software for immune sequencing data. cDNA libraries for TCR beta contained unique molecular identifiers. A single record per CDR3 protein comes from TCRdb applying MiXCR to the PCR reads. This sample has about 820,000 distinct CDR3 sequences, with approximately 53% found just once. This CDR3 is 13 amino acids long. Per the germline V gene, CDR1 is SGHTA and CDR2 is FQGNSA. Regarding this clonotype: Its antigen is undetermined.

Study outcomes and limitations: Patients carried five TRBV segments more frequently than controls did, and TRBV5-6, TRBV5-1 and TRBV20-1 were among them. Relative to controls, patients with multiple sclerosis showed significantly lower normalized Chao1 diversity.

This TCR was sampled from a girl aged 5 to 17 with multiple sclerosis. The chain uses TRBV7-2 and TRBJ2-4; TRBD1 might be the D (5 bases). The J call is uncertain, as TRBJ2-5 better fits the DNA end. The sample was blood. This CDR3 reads CASRPDRLETQYF. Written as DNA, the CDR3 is TGTGCCAGCAGACCAGACAGATTAGAGACCCAGTACTTC.